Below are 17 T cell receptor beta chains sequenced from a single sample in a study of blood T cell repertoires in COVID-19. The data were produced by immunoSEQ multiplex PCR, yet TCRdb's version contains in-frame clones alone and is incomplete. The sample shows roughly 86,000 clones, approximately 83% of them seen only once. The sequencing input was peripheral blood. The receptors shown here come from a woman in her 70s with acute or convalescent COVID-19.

CDR3 nucleotides: TGTGCCAGCAGCTCCTTGTTCGAGTCCCAGCATTTT. It is translated as CASSSLFESQHF. The chain uses TRBV5-6 and TRBJ1-5; D not resolved. V lost 3 bases and J 11 bases, leaving 12 bases between the germline ends. In germline, CDR1 is SGHDT, CDR2 YYEEEE. The CDR3 is made up of 12 amino acids.

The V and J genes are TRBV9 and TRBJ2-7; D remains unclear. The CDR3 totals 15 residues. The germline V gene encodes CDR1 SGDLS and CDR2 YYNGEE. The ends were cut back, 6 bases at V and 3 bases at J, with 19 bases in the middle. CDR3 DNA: TGTGCCAGCACCCCGGGTCCTCTCCACCTCTACGAGCAGTACTTC. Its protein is CASTPGPLHLYEQYF.

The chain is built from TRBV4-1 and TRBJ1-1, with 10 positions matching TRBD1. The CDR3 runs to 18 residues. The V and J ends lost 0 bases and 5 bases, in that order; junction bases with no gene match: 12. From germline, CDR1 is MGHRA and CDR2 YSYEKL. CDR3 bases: TGCGCCAGCAGCCAAGATCGGGACAGGGGCCCCGCGGAGACTGAAGCTTTCTTT. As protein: CASSQDRDRGPAETEAFF.

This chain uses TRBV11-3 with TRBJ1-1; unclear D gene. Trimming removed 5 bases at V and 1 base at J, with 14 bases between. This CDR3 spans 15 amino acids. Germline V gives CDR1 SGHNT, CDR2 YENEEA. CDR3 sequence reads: CASSNLGGRNTEAFF. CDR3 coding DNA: TGTGCCAGCAGCAACCTAGGCGGGCGGAACACTGAAGCTTTCTTT.

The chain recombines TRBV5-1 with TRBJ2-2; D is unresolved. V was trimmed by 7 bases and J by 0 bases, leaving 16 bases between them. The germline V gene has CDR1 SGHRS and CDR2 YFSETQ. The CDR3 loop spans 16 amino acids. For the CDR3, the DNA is TGCGCCAGCTCAAACCTAGGAGAAGCGAACACCGGGGAGCTGTTTTTT. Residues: CASSNLGEANTGELFF.

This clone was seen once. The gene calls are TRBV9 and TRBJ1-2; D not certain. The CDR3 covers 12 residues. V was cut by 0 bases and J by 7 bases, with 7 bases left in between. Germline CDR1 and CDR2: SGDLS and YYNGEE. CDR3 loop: CASSVAAGGYTF. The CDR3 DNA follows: TGTGCCAGCAGCGTAGCGGCAGGTGGCTACACCTTC.

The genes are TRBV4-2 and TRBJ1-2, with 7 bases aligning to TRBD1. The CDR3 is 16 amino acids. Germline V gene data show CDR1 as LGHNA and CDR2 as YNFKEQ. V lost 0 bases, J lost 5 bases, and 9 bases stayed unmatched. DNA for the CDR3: TGTGCCAGCAGCCAAGAGACGTCGGGACAGAGGTATGGCTACACCTTC. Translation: CASSQETSGQRYGYTF.

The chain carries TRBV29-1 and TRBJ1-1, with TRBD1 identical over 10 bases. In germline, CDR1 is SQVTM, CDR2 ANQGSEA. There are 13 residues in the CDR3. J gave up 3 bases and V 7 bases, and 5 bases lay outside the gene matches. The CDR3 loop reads CSGSGTGDTEAFF. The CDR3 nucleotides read TGCAGCGGGTCCGGGACAGGGGACACTGAAGCTTTCTTT.

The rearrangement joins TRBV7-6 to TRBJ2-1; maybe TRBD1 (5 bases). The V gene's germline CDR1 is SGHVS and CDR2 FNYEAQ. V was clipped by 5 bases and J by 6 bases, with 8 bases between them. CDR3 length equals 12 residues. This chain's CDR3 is CASSTTVNEQFF. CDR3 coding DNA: TGTGCCAGCAGCACGACAGTCAATGAGCAGTTCTTC.

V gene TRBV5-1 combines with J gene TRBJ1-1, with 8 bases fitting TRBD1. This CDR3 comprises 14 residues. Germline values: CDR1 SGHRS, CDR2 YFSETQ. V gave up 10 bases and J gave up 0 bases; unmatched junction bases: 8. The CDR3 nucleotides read TGCGCCTCTCGGACAGGGCCTATGAACACTGAAGCTTTCTTT. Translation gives CASRTGPMNTEAFF.

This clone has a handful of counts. The CDR3 spells CASSAGTGGTDTQYF. The CDR3 DNA is TGTGCCAGCAGCGCCGGGACAGGGGGTACAGATACGCAGTATTTT. The rearrangement links TRBV9 to TRBJ2-3, with 11 bases lining up with TRBD1. Germline assignment: CDR1 SGDLS and CDR2 YYNGEE. The J segment lost 3 bases and the V segment lost 3 bases, leaving 3 bases of the junction unmatched. The CDR3 sequence is 15 residues long.

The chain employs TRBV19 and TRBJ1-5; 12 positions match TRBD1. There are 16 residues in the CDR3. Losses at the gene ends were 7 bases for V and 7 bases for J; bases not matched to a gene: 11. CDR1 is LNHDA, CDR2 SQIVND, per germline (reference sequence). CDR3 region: CASKTPGQGAEQPQHF. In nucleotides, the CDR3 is TGTGCCAGTAAGACCCCGGGACAGGGGGCGGAACAGCCCCAGCATTTT. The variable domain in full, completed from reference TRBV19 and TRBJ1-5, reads DGGITQSPKYLFRKEGQNVTLSCEQNLNHDAMYWYRQDPGQGLRLIYYSQIVNDFQKGDIAEGYSVSREKKESFPLTVTSAQKNPTAFYLCASKTPGQGAEQPQHFGDGTRLSIL.

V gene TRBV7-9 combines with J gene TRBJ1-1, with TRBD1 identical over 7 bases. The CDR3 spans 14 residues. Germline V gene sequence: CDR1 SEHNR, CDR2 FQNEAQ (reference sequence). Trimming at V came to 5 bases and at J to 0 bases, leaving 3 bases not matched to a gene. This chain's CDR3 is CASSGGQMNTEAFF. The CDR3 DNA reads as TGTGCCAGCAGCGGGGGACAGATGAACACTGAAGCTTTCTTT.

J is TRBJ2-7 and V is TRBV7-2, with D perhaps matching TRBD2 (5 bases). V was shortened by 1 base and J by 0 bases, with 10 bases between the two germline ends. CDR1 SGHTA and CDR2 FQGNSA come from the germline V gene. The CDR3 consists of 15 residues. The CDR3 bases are TGTGCCAGCAGCTTAGACGGGGTCAGCTCCTACGAGCAGTACTTC. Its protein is CASSLDGVSSYEQYF.

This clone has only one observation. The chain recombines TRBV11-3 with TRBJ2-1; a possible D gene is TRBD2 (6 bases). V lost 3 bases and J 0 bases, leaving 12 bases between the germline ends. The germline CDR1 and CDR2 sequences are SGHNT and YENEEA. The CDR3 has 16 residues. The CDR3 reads CASSFLTGGSYNEQFF. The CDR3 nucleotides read TGTGCCAGCAGCTTCCTCACCGGGGGCTCCTACAATGAGCAGTTCTTC.

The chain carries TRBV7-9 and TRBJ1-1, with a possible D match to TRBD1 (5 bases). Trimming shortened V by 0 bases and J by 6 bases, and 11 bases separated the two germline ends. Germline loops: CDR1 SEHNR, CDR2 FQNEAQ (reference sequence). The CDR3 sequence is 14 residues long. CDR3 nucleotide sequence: TGTGCCAGCAGCTTAGCGCTCGGGGGTCCTGAAGCTTTCTTT. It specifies CASSLALGGPEAFF.

CDR3 in DNA: TGCGCCAGCAGCCCGAGACAGGGGGAGGGTTATGGCTACACCTTC. Protein product: CASSPRQGEGYGYTF. This rearrangement joins TRBV5-1 to TRBJ1-2, with 9 bases aligning to TRBD1. V lost 4 bases and J lost 5; bases outside the gene matches: 9. Germline V gives CDR1 SGHRS, CDR2 YFSETQ. This CDR3 has 15 residues.